The 10 T cell receptor beta chains below were found in one sample sequenced in a study of metastatic and nonmetastatic thyroid tumors. Among the patients, none had received any treatment before thyroid surgery. Through MiXCR, TCRdb re-clonotyped the PCR reads. The table has 25,000 to 35,000 clones, 25% to 35% seen once. The sample was blood. The receptors originated from a female donor with papillary thyroid cancer or a benign thyroid nodule (not recorded which). Some clones in this sample may be carry-over from other donors' samples.

The chain carries TRBV5-1 and TRBJ2-7, with D perhaps matching TRBD1 or TRBD2 (5 bases each). Trimming took off 4 bases at V and 2 bases at J, with 19 bases between the two ends. This CDR3 spans 16 amino acids. Germline CDR1 is SGHRS and CDR2 is YFSETQ. Here the CDR3 reads CASSPGLWGSTYEQYF. In DNA form, the CDR3 reads TGCGCCAGCAGCCCTGGATTGTGGGGGTCAACCTACGAGCAGTACTTC.

This clone has ten or more counts. The genes are TRBV10-3 and TRBJ2-4, with D perhaps matching TRBD1 or TRBD2 (5 bases each). Per germline, CDR1 ENHRY and CDR2 SYGVKD. This CDR3 comprises 14 residues. V lost 4 bases, J lost 5 bases, and 12 bases lay in between. The CDR3 reads CAISVGLRENIQYF. CDR3 DNA sequence: TGTGCCATCAGTGTGGGGCTGCGGGAAAACATTCAGTACTTC.

There are many counts of this clone. The rearrangement uses TRBV10-3 and TRBJ2-7; 11 bases are a match to TRBD2. The germline CDR1 and CDR2 sequences are ENHRY and SYGVKD. V was clipped by 8 bases and J by 4 bases; unmatched bases: 16. The CDR3 has 17 residues. CDR3 DNA sequence: TGTGCCATCGCTAGCGGGAGGACGACCCCTAAGATTTACGAGCAGTACTTC. The encoded protein is CAIASGRTTPKIYEQYF.

This chain links TRBV14 with TRBJ2-1; TRBD1 is a possible D gene (6 bases). V was cut by 7 bases and J by 5 bases, with 27 bases left in between. Germline-derived CDR1 and CDR2 are SGHDN and FVKESK. This CDR3 has 18 residues. Here the CDR3 DNA reads TGTGCCAGCAACCATCAAGAGTCCGGACAGTGTTGGAACAATGAGCAGTTCTTC. The encoded protein is CASNHQESGQCWNNEQFF.

Many counts were recorded for this clone. The chain recombines TRBV6-1 with TRBJ2-7, with 10 bases that match TRBD2. The CDR3 length is 14 residues. Trimming took 5 bases from V and 5 from J; bases not matched to a gene: 6. The germline V gene has CDR1 MNHNS and CDR2 SASEGT. Here the CDR3 reads CASSQLAGVDEQYF. CDR3 sequence (DNA): TGTGCCAGCAGTCAGCTAGCGGGAGTTGACGAGCAGTACTTC.

This clone was counted at least ten times. CDR3 nucleotides: TGTGCCACCAGCGAGTCGGGAGACGGTTCCTACGAGCAGTACTTC. It codes for CATSESGDGSYEQYF. This chain uses TRBV15 with TRBJ2-7; TRBD2 might be the D (6 bases). The CDR3 loop spans 15 amino acids. V was trimmed by 5 bases and J by 1 base, leaving 15 bases between them. In germline, CDR1 is LNHNV, CDR2 YYDKDF (reference sequence).

The sample holds many counts of this clone. The chain joins TRBV20-1 to TRBJ1-1; D is undetermined. This CDR3 is built from 14 residues. CDR1 and CDR2 (germline): DFQATT, SNEGSKA (reference sequence). V was trimmed by 0 bases and J by 3 bases, leaving 11 bases between them. The CDR3 bases are TGCAGTGCTAGAGATACGAAAACAGACACTGAAGCTTTCTTT. Translated: CSARDTKTDTEAFF.

This clone occurred many times. The sample holds other DNA sequences that translate to the same CDR3. The gene calls are TRBV5-4 and TRBJ1-4; 9 bases align to TRBD1. V gave up 5 bases and J gave up 5 bases; unmatched junction bases: 4. Germline V lookup: CDR1 SGHNT, CDR2 YYREEE (reference sequence). This CDR3 has 14 residues. The CDR3 DNA follows: TGTGCCAGCAGTCCCGGGACAGGGAATGAAAAACTGTTTTTT. Residues: CASSPGTGNEKLFF.

The table lists this clone with a few counts. The rearrangement uses TRBV12-3 or TRBV12-4 and TRBJ1-2; possibly TRBD1 for D (6 bases). The V end was cut by 6 bases, the J end by 3 bases, with 11 bases between. The CDR3 totals 13 residues. The CDR3 sequence: CASSPRGDYGYTF. CDR3 in DNA: TGTGCCAGCAGCCCCAGGGGTGACTATGGCTACACCTTC.

This clone was observed at least ten times. This chain uses TRBV7-3 with TRBJ2-7; 14 bases line up with TRBD2. The V gene end was trimmed by 3 bases and the J gene end by 0 bases; junction bases not matched to a gene: 4. The CDR3 consists of 17 residues. Per the germline V gene, CDR1 is SGHTA and CDR2 is FQGTGA. The CDR3 coding sequence is TGTGCCAGCAGCTTGACCGGGACTAGCGGGAGCTCCTACGAGCAGTACTTC. This sequence encodes CASSLTGTSGSSYEQYF.